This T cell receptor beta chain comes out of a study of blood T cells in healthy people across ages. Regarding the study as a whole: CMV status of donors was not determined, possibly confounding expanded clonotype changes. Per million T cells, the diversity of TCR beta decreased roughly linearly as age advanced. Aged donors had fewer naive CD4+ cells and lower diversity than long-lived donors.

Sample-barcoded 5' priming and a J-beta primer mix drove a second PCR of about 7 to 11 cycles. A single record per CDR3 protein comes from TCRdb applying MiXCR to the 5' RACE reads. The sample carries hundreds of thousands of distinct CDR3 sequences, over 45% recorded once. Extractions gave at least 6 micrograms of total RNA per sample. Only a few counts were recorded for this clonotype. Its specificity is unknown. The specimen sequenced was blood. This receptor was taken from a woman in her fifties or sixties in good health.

For the CDR3, the DNA is TGTGCCAGCAGCCCCCTCCGGTCAGGGCGCGAGCAGTACTTC. Its protein is CASSPLRSGREQYF. V usage is TRBV7-2 and J usage is TRBJ2-5; TRBD1 might be the D (5 bases). The end of the DNA fits TRBJ2-7 better, so the J call may be wrong. There are 14 residues in the CDR3. The V gene's germline CDR1 is SGHTA and CDR2 FQGNSA.